The text below deals with one T cell receptor beta chain. The PCR employed 60 Vbeta primers together with 13 Jbeta primers. Sequenced by immunoSEQ multiplex PCR; TCRdb stores in-frame clones only, minus some. The sample carries about 190,000 clones, 85% to 90% recorded once. The data are from a study of cytomegalovirus exposure and HLA in healthy donors. The ends lost 6 bases at V and 19 bases at J; junction bases unmatched: 9. CDR1 and CDR2 from the germline V gene are DFQATT and SNEGSKA (reference sequence). The CDR3 totals 10 residues. The receptor was derived from a woman aged 18-30 years in good health and CMV-seronegative. What was sequenced was PBMCs. This chain connects TRBV20-1 to TRBJ1-6, with 7 nucleotides matching TRBD1. The CDR3 DNA follows: TGCAGTGCCGAGGACAGGTTGGTTCACTTT. Its protein is CSAEDRLVHF.